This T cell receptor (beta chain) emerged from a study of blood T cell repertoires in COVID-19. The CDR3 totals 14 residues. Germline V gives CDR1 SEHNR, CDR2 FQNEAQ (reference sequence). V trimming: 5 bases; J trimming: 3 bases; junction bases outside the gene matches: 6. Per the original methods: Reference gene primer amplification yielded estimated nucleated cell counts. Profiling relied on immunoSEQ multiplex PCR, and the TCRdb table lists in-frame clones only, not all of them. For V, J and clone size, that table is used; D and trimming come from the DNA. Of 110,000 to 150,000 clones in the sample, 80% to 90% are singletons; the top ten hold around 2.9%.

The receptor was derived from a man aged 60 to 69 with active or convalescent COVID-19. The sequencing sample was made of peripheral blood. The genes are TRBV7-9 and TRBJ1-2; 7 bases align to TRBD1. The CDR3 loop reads CASSATGRDYGYTF. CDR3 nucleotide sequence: TGTGCCAGCAGCGCGACAGGGCGAGACTATGGCTACACCTTC.